This T cell receptor (beta chain) was recovered during a study of cytomegalovirus exposure and HLA in healthy donors. Researchers ran the PCR with 60 Vbeta and 13 Jbeta primers. Method: immunoSEQ multiplex PCR; TCRdb's copy keeps in-frame clones and lacks some. This table holds about 190,000 clones, over 80% found once. The CDR3 consists of 13 residues. Per the germline V gene, CDR1 is SGHVS and CDR2 is FQNEAQ. V was shortened by 1 base and J by 2 bases, with 5 bases between the two germline ends. This receptor was taken from a woman in her forties or fifties in good health and CMV-seropositive. The sequenced material came from PBMCs. The J gene is TRBJ1-2, the V gene TRBV7-8; D remains ambiguous. CDR3 loop: CASSLERNYGYTF. The DNA for the CDR3 is TGTGCCAGCAGCTTAGAACGGAACTATGGCTACACCTTC.